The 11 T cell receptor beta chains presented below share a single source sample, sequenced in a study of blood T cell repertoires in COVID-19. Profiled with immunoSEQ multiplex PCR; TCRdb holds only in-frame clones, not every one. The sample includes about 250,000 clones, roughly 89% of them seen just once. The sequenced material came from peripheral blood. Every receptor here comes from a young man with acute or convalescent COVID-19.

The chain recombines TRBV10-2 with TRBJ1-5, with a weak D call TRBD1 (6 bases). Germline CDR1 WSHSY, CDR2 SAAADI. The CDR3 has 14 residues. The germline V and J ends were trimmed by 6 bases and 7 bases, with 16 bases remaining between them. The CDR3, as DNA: TGCGCCAGCAGAGGGGGAAATGTAGGCCAGCCCCAGCATTTT. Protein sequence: CASRGGNVGQPQHF.

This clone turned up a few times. The CDR3 region has the DNA TGTGCCAGTATTGGGGCGGACTCCTACGAGCAGTACTTC. Its protein is CASIGADSYEQYF. This chain uses TRBV19 with TRBJ2-7; D perhaps matches TRBD1 (5 bases). CDR3 length: 13 amino acids. Germline CDR1 is LNHDA and CDR2 is SQIVND (reference sequence). V shed 7 bases and J shed 0 bases, with 10 bases lying between them.

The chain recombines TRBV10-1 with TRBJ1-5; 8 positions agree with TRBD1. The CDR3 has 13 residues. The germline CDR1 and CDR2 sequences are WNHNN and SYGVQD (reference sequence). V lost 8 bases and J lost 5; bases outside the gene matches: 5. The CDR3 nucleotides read TGCGCCAGCGCTGGACAGGGCCATCAGCCCCAGCATTTT. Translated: CASAGQGHQPQHF.

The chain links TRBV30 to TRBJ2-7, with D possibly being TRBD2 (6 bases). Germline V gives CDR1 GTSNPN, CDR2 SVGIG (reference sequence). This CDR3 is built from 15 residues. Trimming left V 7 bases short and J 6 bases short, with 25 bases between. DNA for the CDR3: TGTGCCTCACACTCGATGACTAGGGAAGCTTCCGAGCAGTACTTC. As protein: CASHSMTREASEQYF. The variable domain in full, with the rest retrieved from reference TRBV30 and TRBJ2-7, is SQTIHQWPATLVQPVGSPLSLECTVEGTSNPNLYWYRQAAGRGLQLLFYSVGIGQISSEVPQNLSASRPQDRQFILSSKKLLLSDSGFYLCASHSMTREASEQYFGPGTRLTVT.

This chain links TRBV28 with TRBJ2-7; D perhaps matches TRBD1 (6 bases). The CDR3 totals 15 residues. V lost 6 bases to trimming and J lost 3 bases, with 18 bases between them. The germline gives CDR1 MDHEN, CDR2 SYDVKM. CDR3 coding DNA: TGTGCCAGCAGCTCCCCCCTGGACAGTTACTACGAGCAGTACTTC. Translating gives CASSSPLDSYYEQYF.

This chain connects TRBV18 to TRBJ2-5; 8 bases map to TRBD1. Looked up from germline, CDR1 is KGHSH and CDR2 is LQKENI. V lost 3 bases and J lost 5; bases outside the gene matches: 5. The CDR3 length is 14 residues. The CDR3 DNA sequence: TGTGCCAGCTCACCGGCAGGGGGCGTCGAGACCCAGTACTTC. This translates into CASSPAGGVETQYF.

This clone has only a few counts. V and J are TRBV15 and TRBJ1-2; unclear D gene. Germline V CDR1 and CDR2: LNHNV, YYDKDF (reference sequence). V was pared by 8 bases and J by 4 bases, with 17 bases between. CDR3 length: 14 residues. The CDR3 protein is CATSVGVALYGYTF. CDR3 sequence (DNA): TGTGCCACCTCGGTGGGAGTGGCTCTCTATGGCTACACCTTC. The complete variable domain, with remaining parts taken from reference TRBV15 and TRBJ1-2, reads DAMVIQNPRYQVTQFGKPVTLSCSQTLNHNVMYWYQQKSSQAPKLLFHYYDKDFNNEADTPDNFQSRRPNTSFCFLDIRSPGLGDTAMYLCATSVGVALYGYTFGSGTRLTVV.

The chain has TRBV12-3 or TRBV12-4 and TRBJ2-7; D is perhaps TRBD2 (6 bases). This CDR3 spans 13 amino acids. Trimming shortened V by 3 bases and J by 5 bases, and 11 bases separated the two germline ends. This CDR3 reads CASSFERVHEQYF. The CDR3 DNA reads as TGTGCCAGCAGTTTCGAGCGGGTCCACGAGCAGTACTTC.

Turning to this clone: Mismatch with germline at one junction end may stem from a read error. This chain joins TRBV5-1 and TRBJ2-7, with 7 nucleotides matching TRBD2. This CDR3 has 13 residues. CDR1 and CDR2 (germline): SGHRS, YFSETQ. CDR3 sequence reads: CARSLGGAYEQYF. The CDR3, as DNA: TGCGCCCGCAGCTTGGGGGGGGCCTACGAGCAGTACTTC.

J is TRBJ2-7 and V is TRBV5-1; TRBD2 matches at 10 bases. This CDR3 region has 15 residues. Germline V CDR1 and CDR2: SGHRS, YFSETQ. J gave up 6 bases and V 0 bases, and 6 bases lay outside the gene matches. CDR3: CASSLALAGVSEQYF. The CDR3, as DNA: TGCGCCAGCAGCTTGGCGCTAGCGGGAGTATCCGAGCAGTACTTC.

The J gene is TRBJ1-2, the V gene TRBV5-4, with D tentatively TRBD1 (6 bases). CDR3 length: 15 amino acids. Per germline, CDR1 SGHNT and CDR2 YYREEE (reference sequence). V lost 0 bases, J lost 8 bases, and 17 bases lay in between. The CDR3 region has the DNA TGTGCCAGCAGCTTGGGGTGGGGACAACCTCAGGGCTACACCTTC. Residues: CASSLGWGQPQGYTF.